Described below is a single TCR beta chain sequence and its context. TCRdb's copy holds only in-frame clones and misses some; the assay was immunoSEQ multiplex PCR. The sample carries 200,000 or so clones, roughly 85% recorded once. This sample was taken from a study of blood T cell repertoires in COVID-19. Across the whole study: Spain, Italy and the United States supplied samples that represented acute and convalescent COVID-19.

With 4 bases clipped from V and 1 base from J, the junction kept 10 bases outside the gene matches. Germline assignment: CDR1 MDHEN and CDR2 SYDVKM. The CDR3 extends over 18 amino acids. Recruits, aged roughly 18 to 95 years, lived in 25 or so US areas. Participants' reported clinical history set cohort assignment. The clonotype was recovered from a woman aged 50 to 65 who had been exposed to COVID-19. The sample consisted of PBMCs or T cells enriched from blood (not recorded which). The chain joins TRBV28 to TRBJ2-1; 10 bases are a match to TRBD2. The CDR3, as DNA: TGTGCCAGCAGTTCCACCTCTAGCGGGGGTCCTTCCTACAATGAGCAGTTCTTC. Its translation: CASSSTSSGGPSYNEQFF.